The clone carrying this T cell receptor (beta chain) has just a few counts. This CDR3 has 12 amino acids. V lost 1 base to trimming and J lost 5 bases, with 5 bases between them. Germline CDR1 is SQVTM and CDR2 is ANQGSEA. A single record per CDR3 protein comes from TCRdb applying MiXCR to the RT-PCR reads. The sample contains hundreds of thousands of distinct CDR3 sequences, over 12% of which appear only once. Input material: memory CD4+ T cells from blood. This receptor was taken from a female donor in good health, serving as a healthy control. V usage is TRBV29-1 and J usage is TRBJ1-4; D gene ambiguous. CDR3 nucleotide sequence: TGCAGCGTTGAAGTATTAAATGAAAAACTGTTTTTT. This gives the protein CSVEVLNEKLFF.